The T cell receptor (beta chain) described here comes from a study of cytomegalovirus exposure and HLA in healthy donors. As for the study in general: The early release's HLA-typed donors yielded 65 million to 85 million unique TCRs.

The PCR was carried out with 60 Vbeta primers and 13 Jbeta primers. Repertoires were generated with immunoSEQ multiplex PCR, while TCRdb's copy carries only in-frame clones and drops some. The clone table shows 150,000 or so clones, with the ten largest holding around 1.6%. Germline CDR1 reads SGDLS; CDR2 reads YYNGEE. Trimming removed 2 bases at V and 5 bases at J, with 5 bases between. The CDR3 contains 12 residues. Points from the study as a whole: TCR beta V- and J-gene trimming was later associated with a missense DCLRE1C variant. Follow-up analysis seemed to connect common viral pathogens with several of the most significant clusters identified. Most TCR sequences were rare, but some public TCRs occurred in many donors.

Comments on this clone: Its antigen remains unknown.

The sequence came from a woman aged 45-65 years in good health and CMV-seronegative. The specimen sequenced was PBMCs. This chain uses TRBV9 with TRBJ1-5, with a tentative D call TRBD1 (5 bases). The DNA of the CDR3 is TGTGCCAGCAGCGTGGGGCATCAGCCCCAGCATTTT. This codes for CASSVGHQPQHF.